The rows below give T cell receptor beta chains drawn from one sample of a study of shared clonotypes between healthy human individuals. Clones were sequenced by immunoSEQ multiplex PCR, and TCRdb holds only the in-frame ones, with some missing. The table has about 600,000 clones, around 77% seen once; the top ten hold more than 10%. Sequencing was done on a sample of PBMCs. These receptors all come from a woman in her 40s in good health. Some clones in this sample may be carry-over from other donors' samples. The conserved cysteine and the conserved F or W are not part of the CDR3 here. Fields, in order: D gene, clone size, V gene, CDR3 protein. A D gene is named only where the DNA matches it firmly. Size tells how often a clone was seen (once, few, many) or the class of an expanded clone, and some rows leave it out.

D: TRBD1; size: -; V: TRBV7-2; CDR3: ASSPALRTGT
D: -; size: -; V: TRBV6-1; CDR3: ASSAQGYEQY
D: -; size: -; V: TRBV5-4; CDR3: ASSLTGADTQY
D: TRBD1; size: -; V: TRBV15; CDR3: ATSRAGQAYNEQF
D: -; size: -; V: TRBV6-5; CDR3: ASSYNRDNEQF
D: TRBD2; size: once; V: TRBV4-3; CDR3: ASSRGLAAREQF
D: -; size: -; V: TRBV18; CDR3: ASSPPLGMGETQY
D: TRBD1; size: -; V: TRBV9; CDR3: ASSANRGDQPQH
D: -; size: many; V: TRBV15; CDR3: ATSRAGEGETQY
D: -; size: -; V: TRBV29-1; CDR3: SVEEGAGEQY
D: TRBD2; size: -; V: TRBV11-2; CDR3: ASSLLAGNTGELF
D: -; size: -; V: TRBV28; CDR3: ASKRPTVTNTGELF
D: TRBD2; size: -; V: TRBV5-1; CDR3: ASSLAVTSAVRKGTQY
D: -; size: -; V: TRBV30; CDR3: AWDRAGGQY
D: -; size: -; V: TRBV6-1; CDR3: ASSESGNTNIQY